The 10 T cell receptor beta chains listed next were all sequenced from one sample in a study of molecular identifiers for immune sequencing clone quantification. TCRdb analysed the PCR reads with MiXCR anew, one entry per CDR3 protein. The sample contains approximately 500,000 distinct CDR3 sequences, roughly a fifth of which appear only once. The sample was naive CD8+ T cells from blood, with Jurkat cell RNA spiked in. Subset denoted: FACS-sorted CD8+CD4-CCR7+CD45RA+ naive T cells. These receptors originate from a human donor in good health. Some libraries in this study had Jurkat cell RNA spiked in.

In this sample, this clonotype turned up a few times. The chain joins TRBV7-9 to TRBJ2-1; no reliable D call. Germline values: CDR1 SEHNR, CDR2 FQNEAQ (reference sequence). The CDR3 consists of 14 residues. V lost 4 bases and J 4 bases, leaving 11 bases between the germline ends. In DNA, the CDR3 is TGTGCCAGCAGCTCGCCTACCGCGTACAATGAGCAGTTCTTC. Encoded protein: CASSSPTAYNEQFF.

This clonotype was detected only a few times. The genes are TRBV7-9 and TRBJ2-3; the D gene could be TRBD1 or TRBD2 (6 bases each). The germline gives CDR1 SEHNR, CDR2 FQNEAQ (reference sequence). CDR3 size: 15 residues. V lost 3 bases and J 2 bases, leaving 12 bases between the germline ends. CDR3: CASSFEGEATDTQYF. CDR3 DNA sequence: TGTGCCAGCAGCTTCGAGGGGGAGGCCACAGATACGCAGTATTTT.

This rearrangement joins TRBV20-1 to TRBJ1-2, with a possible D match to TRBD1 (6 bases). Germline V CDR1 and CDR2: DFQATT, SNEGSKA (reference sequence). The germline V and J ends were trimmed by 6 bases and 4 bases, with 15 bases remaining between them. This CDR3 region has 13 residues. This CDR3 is CSAQRTDTYGYTF. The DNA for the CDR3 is TGCAGTGCCCAACGGACAGACACCTATGGCTACACCTTC.

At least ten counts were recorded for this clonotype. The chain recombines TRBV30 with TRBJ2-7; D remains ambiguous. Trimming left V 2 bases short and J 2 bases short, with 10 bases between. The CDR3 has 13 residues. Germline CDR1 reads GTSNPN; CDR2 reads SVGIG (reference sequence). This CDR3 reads CAWSPLEPYEQYF. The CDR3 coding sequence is TGTGCCTGGAGTCCCCTTGAGCCCTACGAGCAGTACTTC.

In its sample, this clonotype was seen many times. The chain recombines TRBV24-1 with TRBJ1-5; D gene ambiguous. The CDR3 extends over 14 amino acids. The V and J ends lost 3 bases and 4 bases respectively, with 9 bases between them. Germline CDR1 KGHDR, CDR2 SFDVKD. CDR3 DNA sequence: TGTGCCACCAGTGATCTGACGGGGAATCAGCCCCAGCATTTT. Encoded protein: CATSDLTGNQPQHF.

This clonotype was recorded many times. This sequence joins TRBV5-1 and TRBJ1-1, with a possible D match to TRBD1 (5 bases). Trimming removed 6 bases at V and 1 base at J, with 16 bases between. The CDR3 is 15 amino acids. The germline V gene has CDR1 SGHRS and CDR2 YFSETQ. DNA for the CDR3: TGCGCCAGCACCCGAACTGGGGGATCGAACACTGAAGCTTTCTTT. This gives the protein CASTRTGGSNTEAFF.

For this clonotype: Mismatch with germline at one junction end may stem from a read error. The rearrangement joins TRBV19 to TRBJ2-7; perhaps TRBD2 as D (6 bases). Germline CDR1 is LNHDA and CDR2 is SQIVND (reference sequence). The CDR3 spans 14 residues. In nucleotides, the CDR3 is TGTGCCAGTAGTGCCGGGACTCCCTCCAACGAGCAGTACTTC. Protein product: CASSAGTPSNEQYF.

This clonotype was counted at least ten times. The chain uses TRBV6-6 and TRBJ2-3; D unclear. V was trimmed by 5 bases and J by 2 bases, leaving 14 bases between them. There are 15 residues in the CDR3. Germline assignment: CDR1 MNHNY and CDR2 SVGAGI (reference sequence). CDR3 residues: CASSILLGPTDTQYF. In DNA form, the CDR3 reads TGTGCCAGCAGTATTCTGTTGGGTCCCACAGATACGCAGTATTTT.

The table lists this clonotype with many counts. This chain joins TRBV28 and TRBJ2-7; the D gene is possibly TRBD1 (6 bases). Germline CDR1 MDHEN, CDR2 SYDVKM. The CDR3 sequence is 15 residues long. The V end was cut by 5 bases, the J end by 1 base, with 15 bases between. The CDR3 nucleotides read TGTGCCAGCAGTGAACCGGGACAAACATCCTACGAGCAGTACTTC. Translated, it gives CASSEPGQTSYEQYF.

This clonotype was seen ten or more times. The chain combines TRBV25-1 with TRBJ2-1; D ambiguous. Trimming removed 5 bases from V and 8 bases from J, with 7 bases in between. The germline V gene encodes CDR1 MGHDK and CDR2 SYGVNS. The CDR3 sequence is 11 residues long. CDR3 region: CASSPHYEQFF. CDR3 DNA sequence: TGTGCCAGCAGTCCTCATTATGAGCAGTTCTTC.